The clone carrying this TCR beta chain was observed once. The V segment lost 7 bases and the J segment 5 bases; nucleotides outside the gene matches: 10. This CDR3 comprises 14 residues. Germline assignment: CDR1 SNHLY and CDR2 FYNNEI. These data belong to a study of T cell changes during pregnancy in multiple sclerosis. Assay used: immunoSEQ multiplex PCR; TCRdb lists only in-frame clones, some missing. The table has about 38,000 clones, around 90% seen once. The chain has TRBV2 and TRBJ2-7; 8 nucleotides line up with TRBD2. The receptor comes from a female donor with multiple sclerosis, enrolled in a pregnancy study. Material: CD4+ T cells from peripheral blood mononuclear cells, obtained before pregnancy. The CDR3 reads CASTRQTSDDEQYF. As DNA, the CDR3 is TGTGCCAGCACCCGACAGACTAGCGACGACGAGCAGTACTTC.